The 21 T cell receptor beta chains below were found in one sample sequenced in a study of cytomegalovirus exposure and HLA in healthy donors. The primer mix had 60 Vbeta and 13 Jbeta primers. Sequencing used immunoSEQ multiplex PCR; TCRdb keeps in-frame clones, though not all of them. The sample consists of 140,000 to 150,000 clones, 76% of them appearing once. Sequencing was carried out using PBMCs. All receptors derive from a woman in her thirties or forties in good health and CMV-seronegative.

The rearrangement links TRBV9 to TRBJ2-2; unclear D gene. Germline V gene sequence: CDR1 SGDLS, CDR2 YYNGEE. The CDR3 extends over 13 amino acids. V was clipped by 4 bases and J by 6 bases, with 10 bases between them. CDR3 sequence: CASSPRFAGELFF. The CDR3 nucleotides read TGTGCCAGCAGCCCGAGGTTCGCCGGGGAGCTGTTTTTT.

V and J are TRBV5-1 and TRBJ2-4, with D perhaps TRBD2 (6 bases). Germline-derived CDR1 and CDR2 are SGHRS and YFSETQ. V was cut by 6 bases and J by 8 bases, with 21 bases left in between. This CDR3 comprises 15 residues. This CDR3 reads CASTLSSRDADIQYF. Here the CDR3 DNA reads TGCGCCAGCACACTATCGTCGCGGGATGCGGACATTCAGTACTTC.

This clone was counted a few times. The chain links TRBV6-5 to TRBJ1-3; no clear D gene. V lost 2 bases to trimming and J lost 0 bases, with 8 bases between them. Germline CDR1 MNHEY, CDR2 SVGAGI. The CDR3 sequence is 15 residues long. The chain's CDR3 is CASSYGQSSGNTIYF. As DNA, the CDR3 is TGTGCCAGCAGTTACGGGCAGTCCTCTGGAAACACCATATATTTT.

V and J are TRBV2 and TRBJ2-2; tentatively, D is TRBD1 (6 bases). The CDR3 totals 13 residues. Between the trimmed V and J ends, which lost 5 bases and 5 bases, there was a span of 9 bases. The germline gives CDR1 SNHLY, CDR2 FYNNEI. CDR3 sequence reads: CASSKRGTGELFF. CDR3 nucleotide sequence: TGTGCCAGCAGTAAGAGGGGGACCGGGGAGCTGTTTTTT.

The chain couples TRBV4-1 to TRBJ1-4; 8 positions agree with TRBD1. Germline V gives CDR1 MGHRA, CDR2 YSYEKL. There are 18 residues in the CDR3. With V trimmed by 0 bases and J by 3 bases, 9 bases remained unmatched. CDR3 sequence reads: CASSQERSGGNANEKLFF. The DNA of the CDR3 is TGCGCCAGCAGCCAAGAGAGGTCAGGGGGCAATGCTAATGAAAAACTGTTTTTT.

This chain joins TRBV7-9 and TRBJ1-3; perhaps TRBD1 as D (6 bases). The length of the CDR3 is 15 residues. V was trimmed by 5 bases and J by 2 bases, leaving 13 bases between them. Germline V lookup: CDR1 SEHNR, CDR2 FQNEAQ (reference sequence). This chain's CDR3 is CASSENQGPGNTIYF. The CDR3 nucleotides are TGTGCCAGCAGCGAGAACCAGGGGCCTGGAAACACCATATATTTT.

The chain employs TRBV9 and TRBJ2-7, with 13 bases lining up with TRBD2. V gave up 3 bases and J gave up 0 bases; unmatched junction bases: 6. Looked up from germline, CDR1 is SGDLS and CDR2 is YYNGEE. The CDR3 sequence is 17 residues long. The CDR3 reads CASSAGLAGVSSYEQYF. The CDR3 DNA is TGTGCCAGCAGCGCCGGACTAGCGGGGGTCTCCTCCTACGAGCAGTACTTC.

This clone was recorded a few times. The V call is TRBV5-8, the J call TRBJ2-7; no clear D. Germline assignment: CDR1 SGHTS and CDR2 YDEGEE. V was shortened by 0 bases and J by 3 bases, with 7 bases between the two germline ends. The CDR3 totals 13 residues. CDR3 bases: TGTGCCAGCAGCTTGGGCGCCTTCTACGAGCAGTACTTC. This gives the protein CASSLGAFYEQYF.

The chain has TRBV4-2 and TRBJ2-7, with no clear D. CDR1 is LGHNA and CDR2 is YNFKEQ in the germline V gene. There are 15 residues in the CDR3. The V end lost 1 base, the J end lost 6 bases, and 16 bases lay between the germline ends. The CDR3 sequence: CASSQVGPRLSEQYF. DNA of the CDR3: TGTGCCAGCAGCCAAGTTGGCCCTAGGTTGTCCGAGCAGTACTTC.

This chain uses TRBV2 with TRBJ2-3; 10 bases match TRBD2. The CDR3 runs to 15 residues. Germline loops: CDR1 SNHLY, CDR2 FYNNEI. V dropped 6 bases and J dropped 4; count of bases not matched to a gene: 7. In DNA, the CDR3 is TGTGCCAGCAGGGGAGCGGGAGGGCCCCCAGATACGCAGTATTTT. Its protein is CASRGAGGPPDTQYF.

The genes are TRBV11-2 and TRBJ1-2; D is possibly TRBD1 (6 bases). The CDR3 has 15 amino acids. Germline-derived CDR1 and CDR2 are SGHAT and FQNNGV. Trimming removed 1 base at V and 1 base at J, with 10 bases between. CDR3 sequence (DNA): TGTGCCAGCAGCTTAGCTTCAGGGGATAACTATGGCTACACCTTC. This encodes CASSLASGDNYGYTF. The full variable domain, rest sourced from reference TRBV11-2 and TRBJ1-2, is EAGVAQSPRYKIIEKRQSVAFWCNPISGHATLYWYQQILGQGPKLLIQFQNNGVVDDSQLPKDRFSAERLKGVDSTLKIQPAKLEDSAVYLCASSLASGDNYGYTFGSGTRLTVV.

V usage is TRBV29-1 and J usage is TRBJ2-3, with TRBD2 matching over 10 bases. With V trimmed by 3 bases and J by 5 bases, 11 bases remained unmatched. This CDR3 contains 16 residues. Germline V CDR1 and CDR2: SQVTM, ANQGSEA. The DNA for the CDR3 is TGCAGCGTTGACAATCTAGCGGGAGCATCCGGAGATACGCAGTATTTT. Its translation: CSVDNLAGASGDTQYF.

The chain combines TRBV2 with TRBJ2-1; D unresolved. The germline CDR1 and CDR2 sequences are SNHLY and FYNNEI. CDR3 length: 15 residues. Trimming left V 3 bases short and J 4 bases short, with 13 bases between. Here the CDR3 reads CASSEVGPPYNEQFF. The CDR3, as DNA: TGTGCCAGCAGTGAGGTTGGGCCACCTTACAATGAGCAGTTCTTC.

Only one count was recorded for this clone. This rearrangement joins TRBV20-1 to TRBJ2-1; D gene uncertain. Trimming left V 7 bases short and J 7 bases short, with 11 bases between. CDR1 is DFQATT, CDR2 SNEGSKA, per germline (reference sequence). The CDR3 totals 11 residues. The CDR3 spells CSGSQLNEQFF. CDR3 DNA: TGCAGTGGGTCCCAACTTAATGAGCAGTTCTTC.

This chain connects TRBV19 to TRBJ1-5; 7 bases match TRBD1. Per the germline V gene, CDR1 is LNHDA and CDR2 is SQIVND (reference sequence). The CDR3 extends over 16 amino acids. With V trimmed by 8 bases and J by 0 bases, 10 bases remained unmatched. In DNA, the CDR3 is TGTGCCAGTGCTCCAGGGACAGTTTATAGCAATCAGCCCCAGCATTTT. Translation: CASAPGTVYSNQPQHF.

The gene calls are TRBV19 and TRBJ1-3; maybe TRBD1 (5 bases). V was pared by 5 bases and J by 2 bases, with 16 bases between. Germline CDR1 is LNHDA and CDR2 is SQIVND (reference sequence). The CDR3 length is 16 residues. This CDR3 reads CASSLISGLPGNTIYF. In DNA form, the CDR3 reads TGTGCCAGTAGTTTGATTTCAGGGCTACCTGGAAACACCATATATTTT.

The CDR3 DNA sequence: TGCGCCAGCAATACAGGGACACCTAATGAAAAACTGTTTTTT. This gives the protein CASNTGTPNEKLFF. V usage is TRBV5-1 and J usage is TRBJ1-4; tentative D call: TRBD1 (6 bases). V gave up 6 bases and J gave up 3 bases, with 12 bases separating them. Germline lookup yields CDR1 SGHRS and CDR2 YFSETQ. The CDR3 covers 14 residues.

This clone was counted once. The rearrangement joins TRBV5-1 to TRBJ1-3; TRBD1 matches 7 bases. The germline CDR1 and CDR2 sequences are SGHRS and YFSETQ. V lost 2 bases and J lost 4; bases outside the gene matches: 15. This CDR3 has 18 residues. CDR3 bases: TGCGCCAGCAGCTTTAGGACAGGAACCTACGAGGGAGGAAACACCATATATTTT. Protein product: CASSFRTGTYEGGNTIYF.

This chain connects TRBV2 to TRBJ2-5, with 7 bases aligning to TRBD1. V trimming: 4 bases; J trimming: 5 bases; junction bases outside the gene matches: 10. This CDR3 spans 15 amino acids. The germline V gene has CDR1 SNHLY and CDR2 FYNNEI. In nucleotides, the CDR3 is TGTGCCAGCAGTGCAAGACAGGGAAGCTGGGAGACCCAGTACTTC. Its translation is CASSARQGSWETQYF.

The genes are TRBV4-2 and TRBJ1-4, with a possible D match to TRBD1 (6 bases). Trimming shortened V by 4 bases and J by 8 bases, and 17 bases separated the two germline ends. The length of the CDR3 is 15 residues. Germline values: CDR1 LGHNA, CDR2 YNFKEQ. This chain's CDR3 is CASSPGGRGSEKLFF. CDR3 DNA: TGTGCCAGCAGCCCTGGCGGCAGGGGAAGCGAAAAACTGTTTTTT.

CDR3 loop: CATRGFYEQYF. As DNA, the CDR3 is TGCGCCACCCGAGGGTTCTACGAGCAGTACTTC. This sequence joins TRBV10-2 and TRBJ2-7, with D possibly being TRBD2 (5 bases). Trimming shortened V by 10 bases and J by 3 bases, and 10 bases separated the two germline ends. Per the germline V gene, CDR1 is WSHSY and CDR2 is SAAADI. The CDR3 sequence is 11 residues long.